This paragraph covers one T cell receptor beta chain sequence. Its antigen is not known. The repertoire was sequenced with immunoSEQ multiplex PCR; TCRdb's copy has only in-frame clones and lacks some. The sample yields 130,000 to 150,000 clones, less than 95% seen once. These data are taken from a study of T cell responses to AZD1222 COVID-19 vaccine. Study-level findings and limits: After two AZD1222 doses, spike-specific TCR breadth and depth rose versus day 0. The sample set comprised mostly white British donors with more females, and clonal diversity was possibly underestimated. Sampling that yielded the repertoires occurred only after the peak T cell response. A reported finding is that nearly half of spike-specific TCRs target unmutated variant regions.

This sequence originates from an adult in good health. The sequencing used peripheral blood, collected on day 0 of AZD1222 vaccination.

CDR3 sequence (DNA): TGTGCCAGCAGTTACCCCAACACAGATACGCAGTATTTT. Protein: CASSYPNTDTQYF. The chain has TRBV6-5 and TRBJ2-3, with D hard to call. Germline assignment: CDR1 MNHEY and CDR2 SVGAGI. Trimming took off 2 bases at V and 2 bases at J, with 5 bases between the two ends. The CDR3 totals 13 residues.